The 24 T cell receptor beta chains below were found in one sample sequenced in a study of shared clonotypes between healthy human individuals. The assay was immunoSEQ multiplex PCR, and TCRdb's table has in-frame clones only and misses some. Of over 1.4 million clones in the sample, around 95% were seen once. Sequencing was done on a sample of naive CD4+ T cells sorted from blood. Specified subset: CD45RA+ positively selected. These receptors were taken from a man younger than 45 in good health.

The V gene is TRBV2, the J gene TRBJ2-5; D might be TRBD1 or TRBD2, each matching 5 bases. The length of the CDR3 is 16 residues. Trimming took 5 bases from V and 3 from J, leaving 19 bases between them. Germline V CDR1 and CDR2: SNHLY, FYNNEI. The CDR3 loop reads CASSIDELGTKETQYF. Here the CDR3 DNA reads TGTGCCAGCAGTATAGACGAGCTCGGGACGAAAGAGACCCAGTACTTC.

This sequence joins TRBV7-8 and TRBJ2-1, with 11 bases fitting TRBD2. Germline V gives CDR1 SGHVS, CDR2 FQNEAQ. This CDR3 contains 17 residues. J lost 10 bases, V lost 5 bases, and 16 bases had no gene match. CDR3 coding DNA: TGTGCCAGCAGCCCCTATCCACTAGCGGGAGTAGAAAACGAGCAGTTCTTC. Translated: CASSPYPLAGVENEQFF.

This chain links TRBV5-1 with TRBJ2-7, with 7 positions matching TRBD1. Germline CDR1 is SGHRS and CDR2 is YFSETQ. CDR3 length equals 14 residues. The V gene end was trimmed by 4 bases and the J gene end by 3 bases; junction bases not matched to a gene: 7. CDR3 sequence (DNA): TGCGCCAGCAGCAGGACAGACAGGGACTACGAGCAGTACTTC. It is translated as CASSRTDRDYEQYF.

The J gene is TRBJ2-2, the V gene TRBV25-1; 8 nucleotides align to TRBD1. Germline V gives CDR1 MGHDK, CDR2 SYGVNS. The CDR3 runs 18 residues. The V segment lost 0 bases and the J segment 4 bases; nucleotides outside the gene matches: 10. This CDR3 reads CASSEYRGLLSSTGELFF. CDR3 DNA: TGTGCCAGCAGTGAATACAGGGGGCTGCTATCGAGCACCGGGGAGCTGTTTTTT.

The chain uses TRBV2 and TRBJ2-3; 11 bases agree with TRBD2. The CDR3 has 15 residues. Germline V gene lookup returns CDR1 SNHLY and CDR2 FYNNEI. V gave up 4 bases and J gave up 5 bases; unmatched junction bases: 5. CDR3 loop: CASSGLAGGLDTQYF. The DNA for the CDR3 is TGTGCCAGCAGTGGCCTAGCGGGAGGTCTAGATACGCAGTATTTT.

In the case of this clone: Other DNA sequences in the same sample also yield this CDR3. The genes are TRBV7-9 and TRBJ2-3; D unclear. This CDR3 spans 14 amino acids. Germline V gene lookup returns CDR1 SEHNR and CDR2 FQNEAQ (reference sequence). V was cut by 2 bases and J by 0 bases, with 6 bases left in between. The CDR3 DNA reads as TGTGCCAGCAGCTTATCAGCTAGCACAGATACGCAGTATTTT. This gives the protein CASSLSASTDTQYF.

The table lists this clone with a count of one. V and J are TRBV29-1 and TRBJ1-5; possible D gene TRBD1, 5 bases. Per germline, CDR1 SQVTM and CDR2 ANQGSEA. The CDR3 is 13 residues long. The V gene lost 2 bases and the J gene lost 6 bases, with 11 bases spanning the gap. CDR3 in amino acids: CSVEQGGGQPQHF. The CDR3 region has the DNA TGCAGCGTTGAACAGGGTGGAGGTCAGCCCCAGCATTTT.

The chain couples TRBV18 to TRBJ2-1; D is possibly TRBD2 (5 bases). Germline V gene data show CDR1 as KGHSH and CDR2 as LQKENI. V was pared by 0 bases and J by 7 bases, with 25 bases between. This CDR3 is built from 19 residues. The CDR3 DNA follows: TGTGCCAGCTCACCACCGAGGGCTTCGGAACAGAAGGGTAAGAATGAGCAGTTCTTC. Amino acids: CASSPPRASEQKGKNEQFF. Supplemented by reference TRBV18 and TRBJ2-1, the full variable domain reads NAGVMQNPRHLVRRRGQEARLRCSPMKGHSHVYWYRQLPEEGLKFMVYLQKENIIDESGMPKERFSAEFPKEGPSILRIQQVVRGDSAAYFCASSPPRASEQKGKNEQFFGPGTRLTVL.

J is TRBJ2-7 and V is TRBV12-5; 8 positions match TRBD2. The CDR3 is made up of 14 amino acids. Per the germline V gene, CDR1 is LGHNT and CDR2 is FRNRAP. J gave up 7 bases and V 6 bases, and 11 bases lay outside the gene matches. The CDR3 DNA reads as TGTGCTAGTGGACCGCCCCTACGGGGGGGGGAGCAGTACTTC. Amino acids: CASGPPLRGGEQYF.

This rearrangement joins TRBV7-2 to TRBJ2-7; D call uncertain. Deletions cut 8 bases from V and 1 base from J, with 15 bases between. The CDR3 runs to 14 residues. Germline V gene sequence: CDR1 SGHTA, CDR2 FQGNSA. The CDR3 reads CASVPARSSYEQYF. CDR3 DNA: TGTGCCAGCGTACCCGCGCGGTCTTCCTACGAGCAGTACTTC.

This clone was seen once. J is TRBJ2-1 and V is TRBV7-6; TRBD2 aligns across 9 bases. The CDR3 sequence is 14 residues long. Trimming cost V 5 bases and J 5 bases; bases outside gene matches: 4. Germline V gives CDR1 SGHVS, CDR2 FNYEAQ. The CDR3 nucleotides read TGTGCCAGCAGCCGAGGACTAGCGAACAATGAGCAGTTCTTC. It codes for CASSRGLANNEQFF.

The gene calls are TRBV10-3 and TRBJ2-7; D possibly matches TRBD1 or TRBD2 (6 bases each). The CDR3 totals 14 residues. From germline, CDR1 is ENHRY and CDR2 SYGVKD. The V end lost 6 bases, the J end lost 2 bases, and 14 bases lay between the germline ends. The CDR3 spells CAISSEGGTYEQYF. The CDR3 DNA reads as TGTGCCATCAGCTCCGAGGGGGGCACCTACGAGCAGTACTTC.

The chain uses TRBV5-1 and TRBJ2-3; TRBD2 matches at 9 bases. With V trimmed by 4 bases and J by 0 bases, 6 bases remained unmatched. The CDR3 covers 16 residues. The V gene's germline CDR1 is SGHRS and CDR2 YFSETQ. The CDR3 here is CASSPPSGRSTDTQYF. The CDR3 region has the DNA TGCGCCAGCAGCCCACCCAGCGGGAGGAGCACAGATACGCAGTATTTT.

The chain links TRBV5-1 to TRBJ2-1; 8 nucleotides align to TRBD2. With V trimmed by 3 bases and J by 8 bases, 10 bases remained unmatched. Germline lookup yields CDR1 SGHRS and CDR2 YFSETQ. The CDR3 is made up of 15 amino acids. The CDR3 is CASSSTSGTRYEQFF. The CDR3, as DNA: TGCGCCAGCAGCTCGACGAGCGGGACTAGGTATGAGCAGTTCTTC.

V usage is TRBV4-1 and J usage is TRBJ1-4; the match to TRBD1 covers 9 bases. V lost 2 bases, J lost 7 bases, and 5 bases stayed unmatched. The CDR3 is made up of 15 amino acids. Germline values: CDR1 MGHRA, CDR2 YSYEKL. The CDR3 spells CASSQTGTGPEKLFF. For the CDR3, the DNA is TGCGCCAGCAGCCAAACCGGGACAGGGCCTGAAAAACTGTTTTTT.

CDR3: CASSLGVAGLGETQYF. CDR3 coding DNA: TGCGCCAGCAGCTTGGGGGTAGCGGGGCTCGGGGAGACCCAGTACTTC. The gene calls are TRBV5-1 and TRBJ2-5; TRBD2 matches 8 bases. Germline CDR1 is SGHRS and CDR2 is YFSETQ. After removal of 0 bases from V and 5 bases from J, the junction contained 9 bases not matched to a gene. CDR3 length: 16 amino acids. Using reference TRBV5-1 and TRBJ2-5 for the parts outside the CDR3, the full variable domain is KAGVTQTPRYLIKTRGQQVTLSCSPISGHRSVSWYQQTPGQGLQFLFEYFSETQRNKGNFPGRFSGRQFSNSRSEMNVSTLELGDSALYLCASSLGVAGLGETQYFGPGTRLLVL.

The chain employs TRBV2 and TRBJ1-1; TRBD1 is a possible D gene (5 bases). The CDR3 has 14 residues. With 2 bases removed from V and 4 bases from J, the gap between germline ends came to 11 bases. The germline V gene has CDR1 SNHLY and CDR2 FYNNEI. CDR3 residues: CASSETGLGTEAFF. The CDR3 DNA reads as TGTGCCAGCAGTGAAACAGGCCTGGGCACTGAAGCTTTCTTT.

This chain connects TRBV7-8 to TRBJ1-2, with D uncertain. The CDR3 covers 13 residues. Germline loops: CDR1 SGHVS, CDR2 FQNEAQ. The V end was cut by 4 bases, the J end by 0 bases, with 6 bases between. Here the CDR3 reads CASSYGPNYGYTF. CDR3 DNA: TGTGCCAGCAGCTATGGACCTAACTATGGCTACACCTTC. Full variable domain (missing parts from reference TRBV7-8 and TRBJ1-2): GAGVSQSPRYKVAKRGQDVALRCDPISGHVSLFWYQQALGQGPEFLTYFQNEAQLDKSGLPSDRFFAERPEGSVSTLKIQRTQQEDSAVYLCASSYGPNYGYTFGSGTRLTVV.

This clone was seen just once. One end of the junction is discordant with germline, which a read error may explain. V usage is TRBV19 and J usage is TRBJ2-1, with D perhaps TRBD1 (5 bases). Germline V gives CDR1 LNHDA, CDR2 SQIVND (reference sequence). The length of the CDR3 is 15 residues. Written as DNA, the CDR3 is TGTGCCAGTGGTATTAGTCAGGGCAGAAACAATGAGCAGTTCTTC. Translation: CASGISQGRNNEQFF.

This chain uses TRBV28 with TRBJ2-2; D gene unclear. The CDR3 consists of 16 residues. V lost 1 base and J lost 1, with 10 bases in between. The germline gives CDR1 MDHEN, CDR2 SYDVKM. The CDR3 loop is CASSLFHRLNTGELFF. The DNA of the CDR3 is TGTGCCAGCAGTTTATTTCATAGACTGAACACCGGGGAGCTGTTTTTT.

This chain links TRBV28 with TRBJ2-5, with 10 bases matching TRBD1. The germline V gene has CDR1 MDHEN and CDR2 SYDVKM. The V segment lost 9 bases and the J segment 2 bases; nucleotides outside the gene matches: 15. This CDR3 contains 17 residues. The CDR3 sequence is CASSRGTGTGDQETQYF. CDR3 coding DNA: TGTGCCAGTTCGCGAGGGACAGGGACAGGGGATCAAGAGACCCAGTACTTC.

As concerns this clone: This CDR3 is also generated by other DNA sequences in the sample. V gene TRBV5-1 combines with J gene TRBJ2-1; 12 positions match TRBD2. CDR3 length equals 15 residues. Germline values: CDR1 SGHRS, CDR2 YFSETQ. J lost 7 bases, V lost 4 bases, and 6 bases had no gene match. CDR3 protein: CASSQTSGRLNEQFF. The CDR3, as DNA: TGCGCCAGCAGCCAGACTAGCGGGAGACTAAATGAGCAGTTCTTC.

CDR3 coding DNA: TGTGCCAGCAGCAAGACAGGGTCTAACTATGGCTACACCTTC. Encoded protein: CASSKTGSNYGYTF. The chain couples TRBV9 to TRBJ1-2, with 7 nucleotides matching TRBD1. CDR1 SGDLS and CDR2 YYNGEE come from the germline V gene. The ends lost 4 bases at V and 0 bases at J; junction bases unmatched: 3. The CDR3 spans 14 residues.

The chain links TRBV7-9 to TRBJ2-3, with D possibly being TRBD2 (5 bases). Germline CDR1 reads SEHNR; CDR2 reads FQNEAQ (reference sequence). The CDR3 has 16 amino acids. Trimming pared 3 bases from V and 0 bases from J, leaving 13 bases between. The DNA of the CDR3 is TGTGCCAGCAGCTTTAGGAGCGGAGTGAGCACAGATACGCAGTATTTT. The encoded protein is CASSFRSGVSTDTQYF.